Each of the 3 T cell receptor beta chains below was sequenced from the same sample in a study of shared clonotypes between healthy human individuals. The repertoire was sequenced with immunoSEQ multiplex PCR; TCRdb's copy has only in-frame clones and lacks some. The sample records 2.3 million or so clones, over 85% being singletons. Sequencing was done on a sample of naive CD4+ T cells from PBMCs. Documented subset: CD45RA+ positively selected. The receptor source for this set is a young man in good health. Some clones in this sample may be carry-over from other donors' samples.

V is TRBV5-1 and J is TRBJ1-2; no clear D gene. Looked up from germline, CDR1 is SGHRS and CDR2 is YFSETQ. The CDR3 totals 14 residues. V was clipped by 1 base and J by 6 bases, with 13 bases between them. The CDR3 region has the DNA TGCGCCAGCAGCTTGCGCACCCAGAACCATGGCTACACCTTC. Translating it yields CASSLRTQNHGYTF.

The genes are TRBV7-3 and TRBJ2-5, with D maybe TRBD2 (7 bases). The CDR3 totals 15 residues. The ends were cut back, 5 bases at V and 4 bases at J, with 17 bases in the middle. Germline CDR1 is SGHTA and CDR2 is FQGTGA. The CDR3 sequence is CASSPSPRGGETQYF. As DNA, the CDR3 is TGTGCCAGCAGCCCCTCCCCGAGGGGGGGAGAGACCCAGTACTTC.

This clone was detected once. This sequence joins TRBV19 and TRBJ2-3; possible D gene TRBD2, 5 bases. Trimming removed 3 bases at V and 0 bases at J, with 7 bases between. The CDR3 is 14 residues long. CDR1 and CDR2 (germline): LNHDA, SQIVND (reference sequence). CDR3 region: CASSMASSTDTQYF. The CDR3 bases are TGTGCCAGTAGTATGGCTAGCAGCACAGATACGCAGTATTTT.